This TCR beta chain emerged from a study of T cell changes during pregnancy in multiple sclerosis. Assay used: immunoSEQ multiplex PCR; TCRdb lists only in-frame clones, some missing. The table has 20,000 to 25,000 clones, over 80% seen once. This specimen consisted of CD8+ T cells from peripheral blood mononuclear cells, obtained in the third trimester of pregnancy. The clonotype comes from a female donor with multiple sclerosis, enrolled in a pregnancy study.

CDR3 DNA sequence: TGTGCCAGTAGTATGAACAGGGTGGTAGGCTACACCTTC. Protein product: CASSMNRVVGYTF. This chain links TRBV19 with TRBJ1-2; D is perhaps TRBD1 (6 bases). The CDR3 runs 13 residues. Germline V gene data show CDR1 as LNHDA and CDR2 as SQIVND (reference sequence). The V end lost 3 bases, the J end lost 8 bases, and 13 bases lay between the germline ends.